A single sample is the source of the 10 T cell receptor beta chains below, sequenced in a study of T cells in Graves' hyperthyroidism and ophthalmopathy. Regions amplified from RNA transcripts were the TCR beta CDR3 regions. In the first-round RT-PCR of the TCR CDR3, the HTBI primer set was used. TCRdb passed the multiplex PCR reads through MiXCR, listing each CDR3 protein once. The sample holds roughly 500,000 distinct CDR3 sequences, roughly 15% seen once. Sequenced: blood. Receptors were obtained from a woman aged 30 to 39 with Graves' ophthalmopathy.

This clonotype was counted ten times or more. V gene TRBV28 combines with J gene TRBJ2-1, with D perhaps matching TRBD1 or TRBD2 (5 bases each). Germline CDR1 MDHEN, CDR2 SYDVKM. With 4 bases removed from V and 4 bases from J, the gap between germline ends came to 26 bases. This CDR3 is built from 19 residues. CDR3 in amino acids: CASSSYGHLGVARYNEQFF. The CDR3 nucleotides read TGTGCCAGCAGTTCCTACGGACACCTCGGGGTCGCGCGATACAATGAGCAGTTCTTC.

As DNA, the CDR3 is TGTGCCACCAGTGTTGGGAGGCTAGCGGCCACAAGGGGCACAGATACGCAGTATTTT. Amino acids: CATSVGRLAATRGTDTQYF. This sequence joins TRBV24-1 and TRBJ2-3; TRBD2 matches at 7 bases. CDR1 and CDR2 from the germline V gene are KGHDR and SFDVKD. The length of the CDR3 is 19 residues. V trimming: 5 bases; J trimming: 1 base; junction bases outside the gene matches: 17.

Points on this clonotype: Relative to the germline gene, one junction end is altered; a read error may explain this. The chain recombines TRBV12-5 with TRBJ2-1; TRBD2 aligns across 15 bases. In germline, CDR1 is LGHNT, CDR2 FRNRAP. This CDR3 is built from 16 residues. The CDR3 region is CASGRTSGRAYNGQFF. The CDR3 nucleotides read TGTGCTAGTGGTCGGACTAGCGGGAGGGCGTACAATGGGCAGTTCTTC.

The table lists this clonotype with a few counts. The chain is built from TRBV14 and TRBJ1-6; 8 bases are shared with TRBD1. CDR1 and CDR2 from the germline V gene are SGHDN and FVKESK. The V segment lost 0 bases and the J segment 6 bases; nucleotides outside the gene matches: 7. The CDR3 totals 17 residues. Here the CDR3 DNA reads TGTGCCAGCAGCCAAGATCGCGGACAGGGTGGTAATTCACCCCTCCACTTT. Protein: CASSQDRGQGGNSPLHF.

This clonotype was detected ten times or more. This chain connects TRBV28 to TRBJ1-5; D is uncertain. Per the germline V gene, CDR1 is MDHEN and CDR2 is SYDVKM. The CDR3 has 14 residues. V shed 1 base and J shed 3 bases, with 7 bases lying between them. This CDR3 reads CASSLLGNNQPQHF. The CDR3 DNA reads TGTGCCAGCAGTTTATTAGGGAACAATCAGCCCCAGCATTTT.

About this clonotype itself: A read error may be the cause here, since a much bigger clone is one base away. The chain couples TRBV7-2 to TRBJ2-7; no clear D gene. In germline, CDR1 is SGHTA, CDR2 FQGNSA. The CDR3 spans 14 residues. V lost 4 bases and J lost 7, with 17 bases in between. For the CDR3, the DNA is TGTGCCAGCAGCTCCCTTACTCTTATAGGGGAGCAGTACTTC. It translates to CASSSLTLIGEQYF.

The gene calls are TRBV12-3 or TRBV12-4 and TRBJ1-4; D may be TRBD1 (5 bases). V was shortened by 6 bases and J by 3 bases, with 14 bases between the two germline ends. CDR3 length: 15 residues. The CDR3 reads CASSGRGQANEKLFF. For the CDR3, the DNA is TGTGCCAGCAGCGGAAGGGGTCAGGCTAATGAAAAACTGTTTTTT.

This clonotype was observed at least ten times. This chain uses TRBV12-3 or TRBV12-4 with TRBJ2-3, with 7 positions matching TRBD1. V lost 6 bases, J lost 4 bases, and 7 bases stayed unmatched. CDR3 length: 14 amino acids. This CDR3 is CASRSSTGPDTQYF. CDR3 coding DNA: TGTGCCAGCAGGTCCTCGACAGGGCCAGATACGCAGTATTTT.

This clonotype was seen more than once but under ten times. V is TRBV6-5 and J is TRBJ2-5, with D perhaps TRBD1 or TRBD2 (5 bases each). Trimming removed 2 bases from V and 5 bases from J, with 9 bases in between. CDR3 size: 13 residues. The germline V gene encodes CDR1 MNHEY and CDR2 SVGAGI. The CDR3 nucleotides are TGTGCCAGCAGTTACAGGGGAGAGGAGACCCAGTACTTC. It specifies CASSYRGEETQYF.

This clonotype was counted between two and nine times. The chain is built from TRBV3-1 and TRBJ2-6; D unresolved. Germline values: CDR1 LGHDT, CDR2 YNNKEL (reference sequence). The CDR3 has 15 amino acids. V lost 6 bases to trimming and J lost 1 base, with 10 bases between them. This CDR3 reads CASRHTVSGANVLTF. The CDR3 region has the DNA TGTGCCAGCAGGCACACAGTATCTGGGGCCAACGTCCTGACTTTC.